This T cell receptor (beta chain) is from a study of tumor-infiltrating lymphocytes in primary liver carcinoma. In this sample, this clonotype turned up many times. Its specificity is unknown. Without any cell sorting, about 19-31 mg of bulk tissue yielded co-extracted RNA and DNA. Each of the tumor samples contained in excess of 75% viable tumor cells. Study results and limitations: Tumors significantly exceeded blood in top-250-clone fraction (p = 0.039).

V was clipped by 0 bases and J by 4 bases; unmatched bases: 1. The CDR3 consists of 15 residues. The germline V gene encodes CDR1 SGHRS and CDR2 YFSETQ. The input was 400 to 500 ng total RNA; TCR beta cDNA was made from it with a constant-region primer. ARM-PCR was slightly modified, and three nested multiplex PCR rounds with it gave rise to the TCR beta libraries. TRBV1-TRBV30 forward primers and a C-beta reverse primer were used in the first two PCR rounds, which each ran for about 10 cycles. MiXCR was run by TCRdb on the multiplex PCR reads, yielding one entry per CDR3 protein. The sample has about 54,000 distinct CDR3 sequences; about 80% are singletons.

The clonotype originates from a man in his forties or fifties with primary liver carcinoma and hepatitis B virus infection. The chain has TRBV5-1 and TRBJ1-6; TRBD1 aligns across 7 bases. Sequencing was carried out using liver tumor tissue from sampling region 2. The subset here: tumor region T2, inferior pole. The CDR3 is CASSLGQGYNSPLHF. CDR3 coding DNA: TGCGCCAGCAGCTTGGGACAGGGATATAATTCACCCCTCCACTTT.